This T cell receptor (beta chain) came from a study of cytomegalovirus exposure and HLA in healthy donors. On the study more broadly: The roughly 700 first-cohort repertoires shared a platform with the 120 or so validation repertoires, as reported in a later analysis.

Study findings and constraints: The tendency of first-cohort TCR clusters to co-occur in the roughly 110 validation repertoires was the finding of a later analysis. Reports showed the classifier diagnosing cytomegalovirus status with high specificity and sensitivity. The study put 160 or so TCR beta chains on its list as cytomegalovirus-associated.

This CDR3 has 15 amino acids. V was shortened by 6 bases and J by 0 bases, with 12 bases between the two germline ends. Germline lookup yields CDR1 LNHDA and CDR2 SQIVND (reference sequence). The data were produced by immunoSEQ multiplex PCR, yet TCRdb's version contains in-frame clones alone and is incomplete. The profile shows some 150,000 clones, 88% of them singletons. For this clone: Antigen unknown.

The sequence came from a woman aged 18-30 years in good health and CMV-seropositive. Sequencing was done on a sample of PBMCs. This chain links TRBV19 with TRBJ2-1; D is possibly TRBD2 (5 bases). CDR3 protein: CASRRTSRSYNEQFF. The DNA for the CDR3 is TGTGCCAGTAGACGCACTAGTCGCTCCTACAATGAGCAGTTCTTC.